The clone carrying this T cell receptor beta chain was seen at least ten times. The sample originates from a study of blood T cells in healthy people across ages. The ends were cut back, 5 bases at V and 9 bases at J, with 17 bases in the middle. Germline CDR1 SGHVS, CDR2 FQNEAQ. CDR3 length: 14 residues. Then a second PCR, running about 6 to 11 cycles, was carried out with a sample-barcoded 5' primer and a J-beta primer mix. TCRdb recomputed calls from the 5' RACE reads with MiXCR, one row per CDR3 protein. The table shows approximately 900,000 distinct CDR3 sequences, with roughly 43% occurring only once.

The receptor comes from a man aged 25-45 years in good health. Sequencing input: blood. The J gene is TRBJ2-1, the V gene TRBV7-8; D possibly corresponds to TRBD1 (6 bases). CDR3: CASSPRTAFSEQFF. The DNA of the CDR3 is TGTGCCAGCAGCCCCCGGACAGCTTTCAGTGAGCAGTTCTTC. Combining the CDR3 with reference TRBV7-8 and TRBJ2-1 gives the whole variable domain GAGVSQSPRYKVAKRGQDVALRCDPISGHVSLFWYQQALGQGPEFLTYFQNEAQLDKSGLPSDRFFAERPEGSVSTLKIQRTQQEDSAVYLCASSPRTAFSEQFFGPGTRLTVL.